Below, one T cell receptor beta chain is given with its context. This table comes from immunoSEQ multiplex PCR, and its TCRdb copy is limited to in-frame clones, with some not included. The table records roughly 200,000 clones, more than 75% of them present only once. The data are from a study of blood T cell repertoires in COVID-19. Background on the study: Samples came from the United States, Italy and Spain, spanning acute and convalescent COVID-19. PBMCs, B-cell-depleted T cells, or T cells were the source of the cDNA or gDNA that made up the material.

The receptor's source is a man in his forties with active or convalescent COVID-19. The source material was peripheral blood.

The CDR3 DNA sequence: TGTGCCAGCAGCTTCACCTGGGGGGAAGGCACTGAAGCTTTCTTT. Translating gives CASSFTWGEGTEAFF. The V gene is TRBV5-5, the J gene TRBJ1-1, with D perhaps TRBD1 (5 bases). Per the germline V gene, CDR1 is SGHKS and CDR2 is YYEKEE (reference sequence). The CDR3 runs to 15 residues. Trimming pared 2 bases from V and 4 bases from J, leaving 15 bases between.